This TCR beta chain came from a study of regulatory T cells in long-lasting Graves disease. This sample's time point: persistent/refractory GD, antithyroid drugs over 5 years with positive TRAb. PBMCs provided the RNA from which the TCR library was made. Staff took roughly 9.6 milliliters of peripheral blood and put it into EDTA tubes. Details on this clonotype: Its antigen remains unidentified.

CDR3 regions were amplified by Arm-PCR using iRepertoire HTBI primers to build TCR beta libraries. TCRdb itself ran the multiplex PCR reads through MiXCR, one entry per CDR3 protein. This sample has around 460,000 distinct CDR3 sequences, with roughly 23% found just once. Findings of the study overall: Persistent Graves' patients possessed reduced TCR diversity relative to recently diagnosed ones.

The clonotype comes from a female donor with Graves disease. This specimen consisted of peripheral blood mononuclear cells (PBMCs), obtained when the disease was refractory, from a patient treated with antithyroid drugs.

The CDR3 nucleotides are TGTGCCAGCAGAACGACAGGGGAGGGATCACCCCTCCACTTT. Protein: CASRTTGEGSPLHF. The rearrangement joins TRBV7-9 to TRBJ1-6; 8 bases line up with TRBD1. This CDR3 has 14 residues. V dropped 6 bases and J dropped 10; count of bases not matched to a gene: 8. Germline values: CDR1 SEHNR, CDR2 FQNEAQ (reference sequence).